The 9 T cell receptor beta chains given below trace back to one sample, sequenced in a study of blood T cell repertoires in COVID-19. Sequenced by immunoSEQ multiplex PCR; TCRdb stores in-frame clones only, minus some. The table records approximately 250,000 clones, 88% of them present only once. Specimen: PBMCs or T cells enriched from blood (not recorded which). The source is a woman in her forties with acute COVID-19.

The CDR3 region is CASRDYRDTQYF. Written as DNA, the CDR3 is TGCGCCAGTCGGGACTACCGGGATACGCAGTATTTT. The gene calls are TRBV10-2 and TRBJ2-3, with TRBD2 identical over 7 bases. The CDR3 runs 12 residues. The ends lost 9 bases at V and 6 bases at J; junction bases unmatched: 6. Germline V gene data show CDR1 as WSHSY and CDR2 as SAAADI.

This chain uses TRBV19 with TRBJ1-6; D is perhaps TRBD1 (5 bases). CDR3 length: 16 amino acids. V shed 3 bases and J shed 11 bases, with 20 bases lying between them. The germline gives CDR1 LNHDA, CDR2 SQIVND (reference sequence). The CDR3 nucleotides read TGTGCCAGTAGTATGGGTTCCGGGGGAACGGGTGCACCCCTCCACTTT. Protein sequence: CASSMGSGGTGAPLHF.

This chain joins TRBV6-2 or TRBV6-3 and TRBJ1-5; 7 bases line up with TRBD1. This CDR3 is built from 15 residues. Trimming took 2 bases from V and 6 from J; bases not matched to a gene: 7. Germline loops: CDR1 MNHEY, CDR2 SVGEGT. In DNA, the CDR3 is TGTGCCAGCAGTTACCCACAGGGGAGAAGTCAGCCCCAGCATTTT. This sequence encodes CASSYPQGRSQPQHF.

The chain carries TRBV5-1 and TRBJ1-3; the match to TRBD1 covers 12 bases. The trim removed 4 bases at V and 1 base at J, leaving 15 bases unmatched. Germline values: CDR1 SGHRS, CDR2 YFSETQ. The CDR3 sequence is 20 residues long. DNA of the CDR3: TGCGCCAGCAGCCCTAGCGGGACAGGGGGCTGGTTGGGGTCTGGAAACACCATATATTTT. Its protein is CASSPSGTGGWLGSGNTIYF.

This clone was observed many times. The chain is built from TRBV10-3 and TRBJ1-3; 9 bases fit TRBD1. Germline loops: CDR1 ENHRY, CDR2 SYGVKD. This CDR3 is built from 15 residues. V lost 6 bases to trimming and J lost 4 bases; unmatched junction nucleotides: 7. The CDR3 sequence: CAIRIQGASGNTIYF. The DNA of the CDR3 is TGTGCCATCAGGATACAGGGGGCTTCGGGAAACACCATATATTTT.

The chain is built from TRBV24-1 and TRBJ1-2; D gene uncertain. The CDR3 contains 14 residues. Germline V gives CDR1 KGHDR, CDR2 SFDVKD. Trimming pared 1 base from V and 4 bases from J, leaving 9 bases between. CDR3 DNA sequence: TGTGCCACCAGTGATTTCCGGGATTCCTATGGCTACACCTTC. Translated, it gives CATSDFRDSYGYTF.

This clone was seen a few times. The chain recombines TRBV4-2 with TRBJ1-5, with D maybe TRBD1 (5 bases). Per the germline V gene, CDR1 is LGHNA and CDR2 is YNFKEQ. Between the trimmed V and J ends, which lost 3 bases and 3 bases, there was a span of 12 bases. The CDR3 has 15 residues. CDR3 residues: CASSQNDRSNQPQHF. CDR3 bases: TGTGCCAGCAGCCAGAACGACAGATCCAATCAGCCCCAGCATTTT.

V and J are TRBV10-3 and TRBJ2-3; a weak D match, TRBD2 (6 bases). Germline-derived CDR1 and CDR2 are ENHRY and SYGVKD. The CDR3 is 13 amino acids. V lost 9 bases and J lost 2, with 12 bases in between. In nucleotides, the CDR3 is TGTGCCATTCGGGGCGGGAACACAGATACGCAGTATTTT. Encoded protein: CAIRGGNTDTQYF.

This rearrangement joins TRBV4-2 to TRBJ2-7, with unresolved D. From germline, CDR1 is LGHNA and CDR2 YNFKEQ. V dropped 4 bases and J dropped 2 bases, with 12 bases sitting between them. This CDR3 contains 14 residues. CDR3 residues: CASSPELGAYEQYF. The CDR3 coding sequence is TGTGCCAGCAGCCCAGAGTTAGGAGCCTACGAGCAGTACTTC.